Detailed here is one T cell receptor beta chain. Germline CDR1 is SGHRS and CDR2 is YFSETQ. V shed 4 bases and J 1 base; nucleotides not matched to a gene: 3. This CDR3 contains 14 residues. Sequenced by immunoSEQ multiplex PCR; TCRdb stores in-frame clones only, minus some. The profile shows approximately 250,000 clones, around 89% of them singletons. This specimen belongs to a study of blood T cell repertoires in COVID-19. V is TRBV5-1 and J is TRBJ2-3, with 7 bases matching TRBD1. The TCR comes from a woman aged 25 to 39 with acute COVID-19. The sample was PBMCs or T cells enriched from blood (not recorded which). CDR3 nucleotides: TGCGCCAGCAGCCGACAGGGAGGCACAGATACGCAGTATTTT. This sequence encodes CASSRQGGTDTQYF.